Listed below are T cell receptor beta chains from one sample, sequenced in a study of cytomegalovirus exposure and HLA in healthy donors. The repertoire was sequenced with immunoSEQ multiplex PCR; TCRdb's copy has only in-frame clones and lacks some. The sample table includes 60,000 to 75,000 clones. Sequencing was carried out using PBMCs. The receptors were gathered from a woman aged 30 to 39 in good health and CMV-seronegative. CDR3s include the opening cysteine and the closing phenylalanine or tryptophan. Each record gives: D gene, J gene, V gene, CDR3 DNA, CDR3 protein. The D gene is left open where the match is weak.

d_gene: TRBD2
j_gene: TRBJ2-2
v_gene: TRBV5-4
CDR3nt: TGTGCCAGCAGCCGCCTAGCGGAAAGCAACACCGGGGAGCTGTTTTTT
CDR3aa: CASSRLAESNTGELFF

d_gene: TRBD1
j_gene: TRBJ2-3
v_gene: TRBV5-1
CDR3nt: TGCGCCAGCAGCCCCGGGACAGGGGTCCCCTCGGATACGCAGTATTTT
CDR3aa: CASSPGTGVPSDTQYF

d_gene: .
j_gene: TRBJ2-7
v_gene: TRBV7-8
CDR3nt: TGTGCCAGCAGCCTGAGGGCACTAGCCTACGAGCAGTACTTC
CDR3aa: CASSLRALAYEQYF

d_gene: .
j_gene: TRBJ1-1
v_gene: TRBV6-6
CDR3nt: TGTGCCAGCAGTTATATTTCGAACACTGAAGCTTTCTTT
CDR3aa: CASSYISNTEAFF

d_gene: TRBD2
j_gene: TRBJ2-5
v_gene: TRBV28
CDR3nt: TGTGCCAGCAGTTTAGTGGGGACTAGCGGACCCCAAGAGACCCAGTACTTC
CDR3aa: CASSLVGTSGPQETQYF

d_gene: .
j_gene: TRBJ2-3
v_gene: TRBV28
CDR3nt: TGTGCCAGCAGTTTAGCGGGGCACACAGATACGCAGTATTTT
CDR3aa: CASSLAGHTDTQYF

d_gene: TRBD1
j_gene: TRBJ1-5
v_gene: TRBV4-3
CDR3nt: TGCGCCAGCAGCCAAGATTTAGGGGGCGGCCAGCCCCAGCATTTT
CDR3aa: CASSQDLGGGQPQHF

d_gene: .
j_gene: TRBJ1-4
v_gene: TRBV10-2
CDR3nt: TGCGCCAGCAGCGGGGGGGCGGGTGAAAAACTGTTTTTT
CDR3aa: CASSGGAGEKLFF

d_gene: TRBD1
j_gene: TRBJ1-3
v_gene: TRBV9
CDR3nt: TGTGCCAGCAGCGCCGGGACAGGGGGAAACACCATATATTTT
CDR3aa: CASSAGTGGNTIYF

d_gene: TRBD2
j_gene: TRBJ2-3
v_gene: TRBV6-1
CDR3nt: TGTGCCAGCAGTGAACCCCTCAAGGCCCCACTAGCGGGGATCACAGATACGCAGTATTTT
CDR3aa: CASSEPLKAPLAGITDTQYF

d_gene: .
j_gene: TRBJ1-4
v_gene: TRBV28
CDR3nt: TGTGCCAGCAGTAGCCGGGTGGGGGCCAGGGTTGAAAAACTGTTTTTT
CDR3aa: CASSSRVGARVEKLFF

d_gene: TRBD1
j_gene: TRBJ2-5
v_gene: TRBV28
CDR3nt: TGTGCCAGCAGCTACAGGGGGATGAACCAAGAGACCCAGTACTTC
CDR3aa: CASSYRGMNQETQYF

d_gene: TRBD1
j_gene: TRBJ1-1
v_gene: TRBV7-9
CDR3nt: TGTGCCAGCAGCCCAGGACAGGGACTCGAAGCTTTCTTT
CDR3aa: CASSPGQGLEAFF

d_gene: TRBD2
j_gene: TRBJ2-7
v_gene: TRBV29-1
CDR3nt: TGCAGCGTTGTGCGGTCCCGTGTAGGGGGGGCGGGAGGCACCTTACGAGAGCAGTACTTC
CDR3aa: CSVVRSRVGGAGGTLREQYF

d_gene: TRBD1
j_gene: TRBJ2-1
v_gene: TRBV28
CDR3nt: TGTGCCAGCCAAAACAGGGGAAGGATCCATGAGCAGTTCTTC
CDR3aa: CASQNRGRIHEQFF

d_gene: .
j_gene: TRBJ2-7
v_gene: TRBV6-5
CDR3nt: TGTGCCAGCAGTTACACCTACAGCTACGAGCAGTACTTC
CDR3aa: CASSYTYSYEQYF

d_gene: TRBD1
j_gene: TRBJ1-6
v_gene: TRBV28
CDR3nt: TGTGCCAGCAGATTAGTGGCGGGCACAGGGGGCGATTCACCCCTCCACTTT
CDR3aa: CASRLVAGTGGDSPLHF

d_gene: TRBD1
j_gene: TRBJ1-4
v_gene: TRBV5-4
CDR3nt: TGTGCCAGCAGCCCGAGAGGGGGCGCAACTAATGAAAAACTGTTTTTT
CDR3aa: CASSPRGGATNEKLFF

d_gene: TRBD2
j_gene: TRBJ2-3
v_gene: TRBV9
CDR3nt: TGTGCCAGCAGTTTTAGCGGGAGCACAGATACGCAGTATTTT
CDR3aa: CASSFSGSTDTQYF

d_gene: .
j_gene: TRBJ1-2
v_gene: TRBV6-5
CDR3nt: TGTGCCAGCACCAAAGACAGTAACTATGGCTACACCTTC
CDR3aa: CASTKDSNYGYTF

d_gene: .
j_gene: TRBJ1-2
v_gene: TRBV28
CDR3nt: TGTGCCAGCAGTTTAGGAGGGCTTGGAGGCTACACCTTC
CDR3aa: CASSLGGLGGYTF

d_gene: .
j_gene: TRBJ1-5
v_gene: TRBV19
CDR3nt: TGTGCCAGTAGAGGGCTGTTGGGGAGCGCGCAGCCCCAGCATTTT
CDR3aa: CASRGLLGSAQPQHF

d_gene: .
j_gene: TRBJ2-3
v_gene: TRBV7-6
CDR3nt: TGTGCCAGCAGCGCGCCCAGGGGTACAGATACGCAGTATTTT
CDR3aa: CASSAPRGTDTQYF

d_gene: .
j_gene: TRBJ2-2
v_gene: TRBV5-4
CDR3nt: TGTGCCAGCAACGGAGAGTTAGGTAACACCGGGGAGCTGTTTTTT
CDR3aa: CASNGELGNTGELFF

d_gene: .
j_gene: TRBJ1-4
v_gene: TRBV30
CDR3nt: TGTGCCTGGAGTACCAACCGGGCAACTAATGAAAAACTGTTTTTT
CDR3aa: CAWSTNRATNEKLFF

d_gene: TRBD1
j_gene: TRBJ2-7
v_gene: TRBV2
CDR3nt: TGTGCCAGCAGTGACCTGGACAGGGCTGACGAGCAGTACTTC
CDR3aa: CASSDLDRADEQYF

d_gene: TRBD1
j_gene: TRBJ1-2
v_gene: TRBV7-2
CDR3nt: TGTGCCAGCAGCTTAGAGTTGGGGACAGGGCTGGGCTACACCTTC
CDR3aa: CASSLELGTGLGYTF

d_gene: TRBD2
j_gene: TRBJ2-2
v_gene: TRBV5-1
CDR3nt: TGCGCCAGCAGCTTGAAGGCTAGCGGGGGCTGGAACACCGGGGAGCTGTTTTTT
CDR3aa: CASSLKASGGWNTGELFF

d_gene: TRBD2
j_gene: TRBJ2-7
v_gene: TRBV10-2
CDR3nt: TGCGCCAGCAGGGCCCGACTAGCGGGGGGTTCCTACGAGCAGTACTTC
CDR3aa: CASRARLAGGSYEQYF

d_gene: .
j_gene: TRBJ2-7
v_gene: TRBV14
CDR3nt: TGTGCCAGCAGCTCGACCAGGGGAGCCGAGCAGTACTTC
CDR3aa: CASSSTRGAEQYF

d_gene: TRBD2
j_gene: TRBJ2-7
v_gene: TRBV7-9
CDR3nt: TGTGCCAGCAGGCCACCCCCTCTAGCGGGAGACTACGAGCAGTACTTC
CDR3aa: CASRPPPLAGDYEQYF

d_gene: .
j_gene: TRBJ2-3
v_gene: TRBV2
CDR3nt: TGTGCCAGCACCCCCGCAGGGAGCACAGATACGCAGTATTTT
CDR3aa: CASTPAGSTDTQYF

d_gene: .
j_gene: TRBJ2-7
v_gene: TRBV19
CDR3nt: TGTGCCAGTAGCCGGACTATCCCCCCCTACGAGCAGTACTTC
CDR3aa: CASSRTIPPYEQYF

d_gene: TRBD1
j_gene: TRBJ1-2
v_gene: TRBV30
CDR3nt: TGTGCCTGGACAGGGGGCGCCTATGGCTACACCTTC
CDR3aa: CAWTGGAYGYTF

d_gene: .
j_gene: TRBJ2-3
v_gene: TRBV30
CDR3nt: TGTGCCTGGACTAGCCAGGGCACAGATACGCAGTATTTT
CDR3aa: CAWTSQGTDTQYF

d_gene: .
j_gene: TRBJ2-1
v_gene: TRBV9
CDR3nt: TGTGCCAGCAGCGTAGTGCCGAGATCCGACAATGAGCAGTTCTTC
CDR3aa: CASSVVPRSDNEQFF

d_gene: .
j_gene: TRBJ2-4
v_gene: TRBV5-1
CDR3nt: TGCGCCAGCAGACCCGGGACTTCAAACATTCAGTACTTC
CDR3aa: CASRPGTSNIQYF